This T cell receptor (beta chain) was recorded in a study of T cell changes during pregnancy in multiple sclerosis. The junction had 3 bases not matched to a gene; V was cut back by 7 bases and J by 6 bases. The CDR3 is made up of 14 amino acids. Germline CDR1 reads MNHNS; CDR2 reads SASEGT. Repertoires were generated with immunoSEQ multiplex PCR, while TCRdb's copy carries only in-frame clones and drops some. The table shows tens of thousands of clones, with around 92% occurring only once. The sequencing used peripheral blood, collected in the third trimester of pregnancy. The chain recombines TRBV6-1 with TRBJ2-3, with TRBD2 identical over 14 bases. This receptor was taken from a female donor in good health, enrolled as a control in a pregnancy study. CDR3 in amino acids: CASTGTSGGDTQYF. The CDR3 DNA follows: TGTGCCAGCACCGGGACTAGCGGGGGTGATACGCAGTATTTT.